This TCR beta chain was identified in a study of T-cell reconstitution after alpha-beta-depleted transplantation in children. During its preparation, the TCRbeta library received unique molecular identifiers. TCRdb recomputed calls from the PCR reads with MiXCR, one row per CDR3 protein. The sample records 610,000 or so distinct CDR3 sequences, 25% to 30% being singletons. The length of the CDR3 is 15 residues. With 0 bases removed from V and 5 bases from J, the gap between germline ends came to 15 bases. Germline values: CDR1 SGDLS, CDR2 YYNGEE. This clonotype was observed a handful of times. Its specificity is unknown. Study-level points and caveats: About two months after transplant, alpha-beta T cells reportedly came from several hundred expanded graft clones. Surviving recipient T cells and intrathymic progenitors accounted for some patients' high TCRbeta diversity at day 60. T-cell counts and diversity at one year following transplant were attributed mainly to newly produced T cells.

The specimen was PBMCs, collected before TCRalphabeta/CD19-depleted stem cell transplant. V usage is TRBV9 and J usage is TRBJ2-7; D remains ambiguous. The sequence came from a boy younger than two with Wiskott-Aldrich syndrome, due to receive a stem cell transplant. CDR3 in DNA: TGTGCCAGCAGCGTAGGACCGAGAGCCGTCCACGAGCAGTACTTC. This translates into CASSVGPRAVHEQYF. The whole variable domain, filled in from reference TRBV9 and TRBJ2-7, reads DSGVTQTPKHLITATGQRVTLRCSPRSGDLSVYWYQQSLDQGLQFLIQYYNGEERAKGNILERFSAQQFPDLHSELNLSSLELGDSALYFCASSVGPRAVHEQYFGPGTRLTVT.